What follows are 28 T cell receptor beta chains derived from one specimen sequenced in a study of cytomegalovirus exposure and HLA in healthy donors. Sequenced by immunoSEQ multiplex PCR; TCRdb stores in-frame clones only, minus some. The profile covers about 88,000 clones, with about four fifths appearing a single time and about 12% taken by the ten largest. The material sequenced was PBMCs. Every receptor here comes from a young woman in good health and CMV-seropositive.

CDR3 in DNA: TGTGCCAGCGCGGACAGGACAAGCACAGATACGCAGTATTTT. Translated, it gives CASADRTSTDTQYF. The chain links TRBV2 to TRBJ2-3; the match to TRBD1 covers 7 bases. This CDR3 is 14 amino acids long. Trimming removed 8 bases from V and 0 bases from J; junction bases left unmatched: 5. The germline V gene has CDR1 SNHLY and CDR2 FYNNEI.

V gene TRBV11-2 combines with J gene TRBJ2-5; D might be TRBD1 (6 bases). The germline V gene has CDR1 SGHAT and CDR2 FQNNGV. V was clipped by 3 bases and J by 4 bases, with 12 bases between them. This CDR3 has 14 amino acids. The CDR3 here is CASSLGQGRETQYF. Here the CDR3 DNA reads TGTGCCAGCAGCTTGGGACAAGGGCGAGAGACCCAGTACTTC.

This clone turned up a few times. The chain combines TRBV28 with TRBJ2-7; D possibly corresponds to TRBD2 (6 bases). V was clipped by 8 bases and J by 0 bases, with 17 bases between them. Germline-derived CDR1 and CDR2 are MDHEN and SYDVKM. CDR3 size: 15 residues. CDR3 loop: CASPGTGTGSYEQYF. In nucleotides, the CDR3 is TGTGCCAGCCCCGGGACTGGGACGGGCTCCTACGAGCAGTACTTC.

The chain carries TRBV13 and TRBJ2-1; 7 positions match TRBD1. Losses at the gene ends were 5 bases for V and 3 bases for J; bases not matched to a gene: 7. Germline values: CDR1 PRHDT, CDR2 FYEKMQ (reference sequence). CDR3 size: 15 residues. The CDR3 nucleotides read TGTGCCAGCAGCCACCGGGACAGACACTACAATGAGCAGTTCTTC. Translation gives CASSHRDRHYNEQFF.

The chain employs TRBV5-8 and TRBJ1-4; TRBD1 matches 10 bases. Germline trimming cut 4 bases from V and 1 base from J; bases unmatched to any gene: 7. Germline CDR1 SGHTS, CDR2 YDEGEE. This CDR3 has 17 amino acids. CDR3 protein: CASSPGQGGGTNEKLFF. The DNA of the CDR3 is TGTGCCAGCAGCCCAGGACAGGGGGGTGGAACTAATGAAAAACTGTTTTTT.

V usage is TRBV30 and J usage is TRBJ2-5; the match to TRBD2 covers 8 bases. V shed 1 base and J 2 bases; nucleotides not matched to a gene: 6. The germline gives CDR1 GTSNPN, CDR2 SVGIG (reference sequence). This CDR3 spans 15 amino acids. CDR3 nucleotides: TGTGCCTGGAGTGATTCCGGGGGGGGTCAAGAGACCCAGTACTTC. Its translation is CAWSDSGGGQETQYF.

This clone appeared a few times. The J gene is TRBJ2-2, the V gene TRBV9; perhaps TRBD1 as D (5 bases). Trimming pared 0 bases from V and 4 bases from J, leaving 13 bases between. The CDR3 covers 16 residues. Germline V gene data show CDR1 as SGDLS and CDR2 as YYNGEE. The CDR3 loop reads CASSVAFRVGTGELFF. The DNA of the CDR3 is TGTGCCAGCAGCGTAGCTTTCAGGGTTGGCACCGGGGAGCTGTTTTTT.

The CDR3 region is CASSQSTGGPNEKLFF. DNA for the CDR3: TGCGCCAGCAGCCAATCCACAGGGGGGCCTAATGAAAAACTGTTTTTT. The chain joins TRBV4-1 to TRBJ1-4, with 8 bases lining up with TRBD1. V dropped 2 bases and J dropped 3; count of bases not matched to a gene: 5. Germline V lookup: CDR1 MGHRA, CDR2 YSYEKL. The CDR3 is 16 amino acids.

V and J are TRBV6-5 and TRBJ1-2; TRBD1 aligns across 7 bases. The CDR3 is made up of 13 amino acids. Germline lookup yields CDR1 MNHEY and CDR2 SVGAGI. V was clipped by 10 bases and J by 4 bases; unmatched bases: 9. Here the CDR3 DNA reads TGTGCCACCAAAGACAGGGCAGGCTATGGCTACACCTTC. Its protein is CATKDRAGYGYTF.

The table lists this clone with a few counts. The chain couples TRBV5-1 to TRBJ2-3, with 14 nucleotides matching TRBD2. The ends lost 0 bases at V and 4 bases at J; junction bases unmatched: 4. From germline, CDR1 is SGHRS and CDR2 YFSETQ. The CDR3 spans 17 residues. DNA for the CDR3: TGCGCCAGCAGCTTGGGACTAGCGGGGGGGCCGGCAGATACGCAGTATTTT. It yields the protein CASSLGLAGGPADTQYF. Complete variable domain (other parts from reference TRBV5-1 and TRBJ2-3): KAGVTQTPRYLIKTRGQQVTLSCSPISGHRSVSWYQQTPGQGLQFLFEYFSETQRNKGNFPGRFSGRQFSNSRSEMNVSTLELGDSALYLCASSLGLAGGPADTQYFGPGTRLTVL.

The chain recombines TRBV5-1 with TRBJ2-2; 12 nucleotides line up with TRBD2. Germline-derived CDR1 and CDR2 are SGHRS and YFSETQ. With V trimmed by 0 bases and J by 6 bases, 15 bases remained unmatched. The CDR3 loop spans 20 amino acids. Written as DNA, the CDR3 is TGCGCCAGCAGCTTGGCCGCTAGCGGGGGGGCCGGAACTTTCTCCGGGGAGCTGTTTTTT. This codes for CASSLAASGGAGTFSGELFF.

The chain has TRBV5-4 and TRBJ1-4; 9 bases are a match to TRBD1. Germline V gene sequence: CDR1 SGHNT, CDR2 YYREEE (reference sequence). CDR3 size: 15 residues. Trimming removed 2 bases from V and 4 bases from J; junction bases left unmatched: 3. The CDR3 DNA sequence: TGTGCCAGCAGCTTACAGGGGGCTGGTAATGAAAAACTGTTTTTT. Protein: CASSLQGAGNEKLFF.

The rearrangement links TRBV7-2 to TRBJ2-7; TRBD2 matches 10 bases. With V trimmed by 5 bases and J by 2 bases, 6 bases remained unmatched. Germline V gives CDR1 SGHTA, CDR2 FQGNSA. The CDR3 loop spans 15 amino acids. DNA for the CDR3: TGTGCCAGCAGCCGGTTTCTAGCGGGGGCCTACGAGCAGTACTTC. Protein sequence: CASSRFLAGAYEQYF.

Only a few counts were recorded for this clone. The chain couples TRBV18 to TRBJ2-7; a weak D match, TRBD1 (6 bases). Germline assignment: CDR1 KGHSH and CDR2 LQKENI. The CDR3 has 13 amino acids. The V and J ends lost 8 bases and 0 bases respectively, with 11 bases between them. The CDR3 loop is CASHPDSSYEQYF. CDR3 nucleotide sequence: TGTGCCAGCCACCCGGACAGCTCCTACGAGCAGTACTTC.

The chain uses TRBV15 and TRBJ2-7; TRBD1 aligns across 9 bases. CDR1 LNHNV and CDR2 YYDKDF come from the germline V gene (reference sequence). This CDR3 has 16 residues. V lost 1 base to trimming and J lost 2 bases; unmatched junction nucleotides: 6. The CDR3 coding sequence is TGTGCCACCAGCAGAGTGGCGGGACAGGGCCCCTACGAGCAGTACTTC. It codes for CATSRVAGQGPYEQYF.

This chain joins TRBV7-9 and TRBJ1-5; D not certain. Per germline, CDR1 SEHNR and CDR2 FQNEAQ (reference sequence). CDR3 length: 16 amino acids. Trimming shortened V by 1 base and J by 6 bases, and 16 bases separated the two germline ends. The CDR3 loop reads CASSLEHTGSAQPQHF. The CDR3 region has the DNA TGTGCCAGCAGCTTAGAACATACGGGGTCGGCTCAGCCCCAGCATTTT.

V and J are TRBV5-6 and TRBJ1-1, with 8 bases matching TRBD1. The germline CDR1 and CDR2 sequences are SGHDT and YYEEEE. J was trimmed by 4 bases and V by 3 bases; bases with no gene match: 5. The CDR3 runs 14 residues. The CDR3 DNA follows: TGTGCCAGCAGCTCGACAGGGGCTGGCACTGAAGCTTTCTTT. This encodes CASSSTGAGTEAFF.

This chain uses TRBV30 with TRBJ1-2; the match to TRBD1 covers 8 bases. Germline trimming cut 1 base from V and 4 bases from J; bases unmatched to any gene: 5. Germline CDR1 reads GTSNPN; CDR2 reads SVGIG (reference sequence). The CDR3 is 14 residues long. DNA for the CDR3: TGTGCCTGGAGTGGTGGACAGGGTCCCTATGGCTACACCTTC. It encodes CAWSGGQGPYGYTF.

V is TRBV30 and J is TRBJ1-4; TRBD1 matches 12 bases. The CDR3 is 16 amino acids. The junction had 6 bases not matched to a gene; V was cut back by 0 bases and J by 7 bases. Germline V gene sequence: CDR1 GTSNPN, CDR2 SVGIG (reference sequence). Written as DNA, the CDR3 is TGTGCCTGGAGTGTACGGGGACAGGGGGCGGCTGAAAAACTGTTTTTT. It yields the protein CAWSVRGQGAAEKLFF.

The genes are TRBV6-5 and TRBJ2-7, with D tentatively TRBD1 (6 bases). The length of the CDR3 is 13 residues. Germline loops: CDR1 MNHEY, CDR2 SVGAGI. Trimming left V 6 bases short and J 3 bases short, with 12 bases between. As DNA, the CDR3 is TGTGCCAGCAGCCCCGGACAGATCTACGAGCAGTACTTC. It encodes CASSPGQIYEQYF.

This sequence joins TRBV4-2 and TRBJ2-3, with unresolved D. Germline V gene lookup returns CDR1 LGHNA and CDR2 YNFKEQ. The CDR3 extends over 15 amino acids. V was trimmed by 1 base and J by 4 bases, leaving 12 bases between them. The CDR3 loop is CASSQGGEESDTQYF. In nucleotides, the CDR3 is TGTGCCAGCAGCCAAGGAGGAGAGGAGTCAGATACGCAGTATTTT.

This clone was found once. The chain joins TRBV6-4 to TRBJ2-1, with 7 bases fitting TRBD2. Germline V gives CDR1 MRHNA, CDR2 SNTAGT. The CDR3 totals 16 residues. V gave up 0 bases and J gave up 6 bases; unmatched junction bases: 8. The CDR3 nucleotides read TGTGCCAGCAGTGACTCTCCAGCGGGGTACTTCAATGAGCAGTTCTTC. Protein sequence: CASSDSPAGYFNEQFF.

This clone was recorded a few times. The V gene is TRBV19, the J gene TRBJ1-5; 9 bases agree with TRBD1. This CDR3 has 13 residues. Losses at the gene ends were 7 bases for V and 7 bases for J; bases not matched to a gene: 5. Per the germline V gene, CDR1 is LNHDA and CDR2 is SQIVND (reference sequence). The CDR3: CASTYTGGQPQHF. The CDR3 DNA is TGTGCCAGTACCTATACAGGGGGCCAGCCCCAGCATTTT.

The chain uses TRBV6-4 and TRBJ2-3, with 7 bases identical to TRBD1. CDR3 size: 15 residues. Germline V lookup: CDR1 MRHNA, CDR2 SNTAGT. V lost 2 bases, J lost 2 bases, and 4 bases stayed unmatched. The CDR3 region is CASSDRGLPTDTQYF. CDR3 nucleotide sequence: TGTGCCAGCAGTGACAGGGGGCTCCCCACAGATACGCAGTATTTT.

The chain recombines TRBV27 with TRBJ1-1, with a possible D match to TRBD1 (6 bases). With 6 bases removed from V and 5 bases from J, the gap between germline ends came to 22 bases. The germline gives CDR1 MNHEY, CDR2 SMNVEV (reference sequence). The CDR3 runs to 16 residues. The chain's CDR3 is CASRWGGAAYRTEAFF. The CDR3 DNA reads TGTGCCAGCAGATGGGGGGGGGCAGCTTATCGGACTGAAGCTTTCTTT.

This clone was detected only once. V gene TRBV5-1 combines with J gene TRBJ1-3, with TRBD1 identical over 9 bases. J lost 0 bases, V lost 3 bases, and 7 bases had no gene match. The CDR3 spans 17 residues. Germline CDR1 is SGHRS and CDR2 is YFSETQ. The CDR3 region is CASSSRGTGSSGNTIYF. CDR3 coding DNA: TGCGCCAGCAGCTCCCGTGGGACAGGGAGCTCTGGAAACACCATATATTTT.

The rearrangement links TRBV5-1 to TRBJ1-2; D perhaps matches TRBD1 (6 bases). CDR3 length equals 17 residues. V shed 0 bases and J shed 2 bases, with 17 bases lying between them. Germline V gives CDR1 SGHRS, CDR2 YFSETQ. CDR3 loop: CASSLVWWGRKNYGYTF. The DNA of the CDR3 is TGCGCCAGCAGCTTGGTATGGTGGGGGCGTAAGAACTATGGCTACACCTTC.

The rearrangement joins TRBV27 to TRBJ2-3; 11 bases are a match to TRBD2. V shed 7 bases, J shed 3 bases, and the junction held 9 bases outside the gene matches. The CDR3 runs 16 residues. From germline, CDR1 is MNHEY and CDR2 SMNVEV (reference sequence). Written as DNA, the CDR3 is TGTGCCAGCAAAGCCGTAGCGGGGGGGCGGACAGATACGCAGTATTTT. This sequence encodes CASKAVAGGRTDTQYF.